The 18 T cell receptor beta chains below were found in one sample sequenced in a study of blood T cell repertoires in COVID-19. The table came from immunoSEQ multiplex PCR; TCRdb's copy has only in-frame clones and leaves some out. The sample has about 240,000 clones, about nine tenths seen once. Sequenced: peripheral blood. Receptor source: a man aged 55 to 70 who had recovered from COVID-19.

The chain has TRBV7-9 and TRBJ1-5; 7 nucleotides line up with TRBD1. Germline loops: CDR1 SEHNR, CDR2 FQNEAQ (reference sequence). V lost 5 bases and J lost 4; bases outside the gene matches: 5. The CDR3 consists of 14 residues. In DNA, the CDR3 is TGTGCCAGCAGCCGAGAGACAGGGAATCAGCCCCAGCATTTT. Protein: CASSRETGNQPQHF.

This clone appeared once. V gene TRBV10-3 combines with J gene TRBJ1-1; D unresolved. Trimming removed 10 bases from V and 4 bases from J, with 16 bases in between. This CDR3 has 13 residues. Germline values: CDR1 ENHRY, CDR2 SYGVKD. The CDR3: CASDPLGGTEAFF. In DNA form, the CDR3 reads TGTGCCAGCGACCCCTTGGGAGGCACTGAAGCTTTCTTT.

The chain employs TRBV14 and TRBJ1-6; D might be TRBD1 (6 bases). The V end was cut by 4 bases, the J end by 10 bases, with 14 bases between. CDR3 length: 14 residues. Germline V gene lookup returns CDR1 SGHDN and CDR2 FVKESK. The CDR3 nucleotides are TGTGCCAGCAGCCCCCACAGTGACAGGTCACCCCTCCACTTT. Translated, it gives CASSPHSDRSPLHF.

The rearrangement uses TRBV27 and TRBJ1-6; 8 nucleotides match TRBD1. The CDR3 consists of 16 residues. Germline values: CDR1 MNHEY, CDR2 SMNVEV (reference sequence). Germline trimming cut 5 bases from V and 11 bases from J; bases unmatched to any gene: 14. The CDR3, as DNA: TGTGCCAGCAGTCTACGGACAGGGTCCACGTGGACACCCCTCCACTTT. Protein sequence: CASSLRTGSTWTPLHF.

The chain uses TRBV18 and TRBJ1-5, with a possible D match to TRBD1 (6 bases). Trimming removed 0 bases at V and 1 base at J, with 13 bases between. The CDR3 is 17 amino acids. Germline CDR1 KGHSH, CDR2 LQKENI. The CDR3 DNA follows: TGTGCCAGCTCACCACCTATAAGGGGGACAAGCAATCAGCCCCAGCATTTT. Translating it yields CASSPPIRGTSNQPQHF.

The chain employs TRBV5-1 and TRBJ1-3; D not resolved. This CDR3 region has 16 residues. The germline gives CDR1 SGHRS, CDR2 YFSETQ. V gave up 0 bases and J gave up 0 bases, with 10 bases separating them. CDR3 sequence (DNA): TGCGCCAGCAGCTTGGACGGTACAGTCTCTGGAAACACCATATATTTT. It is translated as CASSLDGTVSGNTIYF.

The CDR3 DNA sequence: TGCGCCAGCAGCTTGGCCCGCGGGGGGGCGCCGAATTCACCCCTCCACTTT. It codes for CASSLARGGAPNSPLHF. The rearrangement uses TRBV5-1 and TRBJ1-6; a possible D gene is TRBD1 (6 bases). The ends were cut back, 0 bases at V and 7 bases at J, with 17 bases in the middle. Per the germline V gene, CDR1 is SGHRS and CDR2 is YFSETQ. This CDR3 has 17 residues. The full variable domain, in which reference TRBV5-1 and TRBJ1-6 provide the parts outside the CDR3, is KAGVTQTPRYLIKTRGQQVTLSCSPISGHRSVSWYQQTPGQGLQFLFEYFSETQRNKGNFPGRFSGRQFSNSRSEMNVSTLELGDSALYLCASSLARGGAPNSPLHFGNGTRLTVT.

For the CDR3, the DNA is TGTGCCAGCCATGACACAGGACGGAATTCACCCCTCCACTTT. This encodes CASHDTGRNSPLHF. The V and J genes are TRBV25-1 and TRBJ1-6, with D perhaps TRBD1 (5 bases). Germline CDR1 and CDR2: MGHDK and SYGVNS. The CDR3 sequence is 14 residues long. The V gene lost 8 bases and the J gene lost 7 bases, with 15 bases spanning the gap.

The gene calls are TRBV6-5 and TRBJ2-3, with 9 bases fitting TRBD2. Per the germline V gene, CDR1 is MNHEY and CDR2 is SVGAGI. V dropped 2 bases and J dropped 4; count of bases not matched to a gene: 4. The CDR3 has 15 residues. The CDR3 protein is CASSYAGGRADTQYF. In DNA form, the CDR3 reads TGTGCCAGCAGTTACGCGGGGGGGCGGGCAGATACGCAGTATTTT.

The CDR3 sequence: CASSIAGTGDQPQHF. The CDR3 DNA reads as TGTGCCAGCAGCATTGCCGGGACAGGGGATCAGCCCCAGCATTTT. This chain uses TRBV28 with TRBJ1-5, with 10 bases lining up with TRBD1. V shed 6 bases and J 5 bases; nucleotides not matched to a gene: 7. The CDR3 is made up of 15 amino acids. Per germline, CDR1 MDHEN and CDR2 SYDVKM.

In its sample, this clone was seen a few times. This CDR3 is CAWTGNYGYTF. Written as DNA, the CDR3 is TGTGCCTGGACAGGGAACTATGGCTACACCTTC. V usage is TRBV30 and J usage is TRBJ1-2, with a tentative D call TRBD1 (5 bases). V was shortened by 4 bases and J by 2 bases, with 5 bases between the two germline ends. The V gene's germline CDR1 is GTSNPN and CDR2 SVGIG (reference sequence). This CDR3 is 11 amino acids long.

This sequence joins TRBV2 and TRBJ1-5, with a weak D call TRBD1 (5 bases). The V end lost 4 bases, the J end lost 1 base, and 11 bases lay between the germline ends. CDR3 length: 15 residues. CDR1 is SNHLY and CDR2 is FYNNEI in the germline V gene. The CDR3 nucleotides are TGTGCCAGCAGTGCCGGGGGAAGGAGCAATCAGCCCCAGCATTTT. Translating gives CASSAGGRSNQPQHF.

V gene TRBV7-2 combines with J gene TRBJ1-5; TRBD1 is a possible D gene (6 bases). V shed 5 bases and J shed 7 bases, with 18 bases lying between them. CDR1 is SGHTA and CDR2 is FQGNSA in the germline V gene. This CDR3 contains 15 residues. The CDR3 here is CASSAEQGAEQPQHF. CDR3 nucleotide sequence: TGTGCCAGCAGCGCCGAACAGGGAGCGGAGCAGCCCCAGCATTTT.

This chain links TRBV25-1 with TRBJ2-7; a weak D match, TRBD1 (7 bases). The V gene lost 3 bases and the J gene lost 2 bases, with 17 bases spanning the gap. Germline V gene lookup returns CDR1 MGHDK and CDR2 SYGVNS. The CDR3 contains 16 residues. CDR3 coding DNA: TGTGCCAGCAGTGATTGGACAGGCGGACTAACCTACGAGCAGTACTTC. This gives the protein CASSDWTGGLTYEQYF.

The V gene is TRBV9, the J gene TRBJ2-5, with TRBD1 matching 7 bases. This CDR3 is 15 amino acids long. Germline CDR1 reads SGDLS; CDR2 reads YYNGEE. Unmatched junction bases numbered 3, after V lost 1 base and J lost 0 bases. For the CDR3, the DNA is TGTGCCAGCAGCGTAAGGGGGCAGGACCAAGAGACCCAGTACTTC. Translation: CASSVRGQDQETQYF. The variable domain in full, completed from reference TRBV9 and TRBJ2-5, reads DSGVTQTPKHLITATGQRVTLRCSPRSGDLSVYWYQQSLDQGLQFLIQYYNGEERAKGNILERFSAQQFPDLHSELNLSSLELGDSALYFCASSVRGQDQETQYFGPGTRLLVL.

The V and J genes are TRBV27 and TRBJ2-4; 15 bases match TRBD2. The V segment lost 5 bases and the J segment 4 bases; nucleotides outside the gene matches: 12. The germline CDR1 and CDR2 sequences are MNHEY and SMNVEV (reference sequence). CDR3 length: 19 residues. CDR3 DNA: TGTGCCAGCAGTCCAGGACTAGCGGGGGGGCCTACTCCAAAAAACATTCAGTACTTC. It yields the protein CASSPGLAGGPTPKNIQYF.

The chain links TRBV7-9 to TRBJ2-7, with a tentative D call TRBD1 (5 bases). Germline CDR1 SEHNR, CDR2 FQNEAQ (reference sequence). This CDR3 contains 14 residues. V lost 1 base and J 3 bases, leaving 10 bases between the germline ends. The CDR3 spells CASSLGIGVYEQYF. CDR3 DNA: TGTGCCAGCAGCTTAGGGATAGGGGTCTACGAGCAGTACTTC.

This sequence joins TRBV27 and TRBJ2-1; 13 positions agree with TRBD2. J was trimmed by 4 bases and V by 5 bases; bases with no gene match: 8. Germline V gene sequence: CDR1 MNHEY, CDR2 SMNVEV (reference sequence). The CDR3 extends over 17 amino acids. The DNA of the CDR3 is TGTGCCAGCAGTCTAACTAGCGGGGGGGCCTCGTACAATGAGCAGTTCTTC. Translating it yields CASSLTSGGASYNEQFF.